A few counts support the clone carrying this T cell receptor beta chain. Its antigen is unknown. The sample comes from a study of cytomegalovirus exposure and HLA in healthy donors. Findings of the study overall: By HLA locus, TCR association rates varied in a later analysis, with DRB1 showing the most and HLA-C the fewest. Likely technical artifact: a cluster of highly shared sequence variants. The only immune exposure information that was available was CMV serostatus.

The PCR used 60 Vbeta and 13 Jbeta primers. The table came from immunoSEQ multiplex PCR; TCRdb's copy has only in-frame clones and leaves some out. The sample lists roughly 120,000 clones; roughly four fifths were seen once. Deletions cut 2 bases from V and 0 bases from J, with 14 bases between. The CDR3 is made up of 16 amino acids. The germline CDR1 and CDR2 sequences are SGHKS and YYEKEE (reference sequence). Sequences were obtained from PBMCs. This TCR derives from a woman aged 25-40 years in good health and CMV-seropositive. This chain connects TRBV5-5 to TRBJ1-1; D ambiguous. The CDR3 here is CASSLFSRTLNTEAFF. CDR3 DNA: TGTGCCAGCAGCTTATTCTCAAGGACTTTGAACACTGAAGCTTTCTTT.